This T cell receptor (beta chain) was identified during a study of blood T cell repertoires in COVID-19 (dated by TCRdb to 2020 to 2022). For context, the study as a whole: Collaborator samples came from the United States, Italy and Spain and covered acute and convalescent phases of COVID-19. The prospective study material was composed of cDNA or gDNA derived from T cells, B-cell-depleted T cells, or PBMCs. The dataset comprised deeply sampled blood TCRbeta repertoires from subjects exposed to, actively infected with, or recovered from COVID-19. The repertoires were made available in a free public database intended to serve as a resource for research on the immune response to SARS-CoV-2. The samples were drawn from the first 160 participants of the ongoing ImmuneRACE study and from 1,254 subjects provided by 6 global collaborators. Nearly every sample came with metadata listing a de-identified subject ID, COVID-19 status, age in years and sex. Where available, HLA class I and class II types were taken from metadata supplied by the sample provider and were not determined by assay-based typing.

With respect to this clone: This receptor's antigen is unknown. There are no base qualities to consult, and no much larger clone falls within one base.

In the prospective study, participants were 18 to 89 years old, resided in about 25 geographic areas of the United States, and were enrolled through a virtual design. Cohort assignment in the prospective study relied on participant-reported clinical history from a screening survey and a study questionnaire. Recovered participants in ImmuneRACE Cohort 3 were defined as having two consecutive negative NP/OP PCR tests, clearance from a healthcare professional, or resolution of symptoms. Each participant in the prospective study had whole blood, serum and a nasopharyngeal or oropharyngeal swab collected by mobile phlebotomists. Prospective study participants could optionally give additional blood draws and questionnaires over a roughly 2-month period. Blood samples from the prospective study were shipped frozen or at room temperature prior to DNA extraction. TCRbeta CDR3 regions were amplified from genomic DNA using the immunoSEQ Assay, a bias-controlled multiplex PCR. The original methods were these. Within the assay, amplification of reference gene primers was used to estimate how many nucleated cells each sample contained. To quantify the absolute abundance of each unique TCRbeta CDR3 rearrangement, sequence reads were collapsed and filtered. For each sample, productive Simpson clonality was calculated as the square root of Simpson's diversity index across productive rearrangements. This is the immuneACCESS table as TCRdb keeps it, with only in-frame sequences that have V and J called. A part of the clones is gone; compared with another copy, unresolved V genes explain less than half, and the rest is unexplained. That table is the source of V, J and clone size, and D and trimming were worked out from the DNA. A total of about 370,000 clones appear in this sample, 80% to 90% of them only once. Roughly 0.99% of the sample rests with the top ten.

On the study overall, not on this receptor specifically: How much clinical and demographic metadata was included differed by source and by participant, and the metadata was provided uncurated.

From the cysteine through the phenylalanine, the CDR3 covers 18 amino acids. Only the CDR3 region is kept as DNA, spanning 54 bases read in frame from base 1. At the junction V is shortened by 5 bases and J by 0 bases; bases outside the gene matches: 9. CDR1 and CDR2, looked up from the germline V gene (reference sequence), are MNHNY and SVGAGI. The clonotype originates from a man between 18 and 29 years old who had recovered from COVID-19. This chain is built from TRBV6-6 and TRBJ2-1; TRBD1 fits 11 bases in the junction. The specimen was PBMCs or T cells enriched from blood (not recorded which). The CDR3 reads as follows: CASSPLSGTGGSYNEQFF. Here is the DNA: TGTGCCAGCAGTCCGCTCTCCGGGACAGGGGGCTCCTACAATGAGCAGTTCTTC.